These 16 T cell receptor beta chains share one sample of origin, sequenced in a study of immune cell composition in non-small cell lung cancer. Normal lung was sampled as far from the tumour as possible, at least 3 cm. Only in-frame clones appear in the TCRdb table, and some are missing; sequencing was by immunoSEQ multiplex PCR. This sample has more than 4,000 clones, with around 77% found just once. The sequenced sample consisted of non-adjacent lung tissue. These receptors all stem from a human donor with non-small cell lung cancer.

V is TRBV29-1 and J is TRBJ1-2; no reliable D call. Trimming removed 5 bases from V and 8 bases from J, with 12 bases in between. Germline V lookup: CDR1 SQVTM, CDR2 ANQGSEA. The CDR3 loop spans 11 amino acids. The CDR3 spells CSVYPLRGYTF. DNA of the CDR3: TGCAGCGTTTACCCCCTGAGGGGCTACACCTTC.

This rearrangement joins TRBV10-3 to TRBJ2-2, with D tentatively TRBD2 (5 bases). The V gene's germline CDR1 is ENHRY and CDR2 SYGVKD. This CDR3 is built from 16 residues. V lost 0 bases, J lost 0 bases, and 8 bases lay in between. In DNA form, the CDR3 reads TGTGCCATCAGTGAGTCAGCTAGCCCGAACACCGGGGAGCTGTTTTTT. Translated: CAISESASPNTGELFF.

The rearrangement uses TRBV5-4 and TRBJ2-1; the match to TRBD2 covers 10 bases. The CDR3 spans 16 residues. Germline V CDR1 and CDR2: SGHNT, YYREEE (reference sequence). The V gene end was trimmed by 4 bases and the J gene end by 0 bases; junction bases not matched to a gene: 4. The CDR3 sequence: CASSPQREGSYNEQFF. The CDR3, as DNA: TGTGCCAGCAGCCCACAGCGGGAGGGCTCCTACAATGAGCAGTTCTTC.

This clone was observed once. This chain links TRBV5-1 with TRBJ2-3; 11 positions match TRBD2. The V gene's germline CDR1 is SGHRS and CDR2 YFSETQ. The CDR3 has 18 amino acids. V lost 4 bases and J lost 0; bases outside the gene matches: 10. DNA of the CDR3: TGCGCCAGCAGCCCCCTACCGGGACTAGCGGTTAGCACAGATACGCAGTATTTT. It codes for CASSPLPGLAVSTDTQYF.

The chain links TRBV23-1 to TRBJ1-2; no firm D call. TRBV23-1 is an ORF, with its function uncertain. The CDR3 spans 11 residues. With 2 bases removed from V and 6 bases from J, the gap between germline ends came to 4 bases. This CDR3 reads CASSQRDGYTF. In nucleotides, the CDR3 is TGCGCCAGCAGTCAACGGGATGGCTACACCTTC.

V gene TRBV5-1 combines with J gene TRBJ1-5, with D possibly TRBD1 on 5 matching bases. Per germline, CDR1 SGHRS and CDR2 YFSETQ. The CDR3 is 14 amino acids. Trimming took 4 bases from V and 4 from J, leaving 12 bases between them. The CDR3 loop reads CASSPDSQNQPQHF. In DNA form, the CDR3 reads TGCGCCAGCAGCCCCGACAGTCAAAATCAGCCCCAGCATTTT.

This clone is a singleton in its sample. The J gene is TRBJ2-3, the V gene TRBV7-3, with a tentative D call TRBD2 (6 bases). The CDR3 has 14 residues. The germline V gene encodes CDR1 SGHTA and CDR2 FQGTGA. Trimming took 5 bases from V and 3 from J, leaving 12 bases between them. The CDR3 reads CASSPIGGTDTQYF. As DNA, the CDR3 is TGTGCCAGCAGCCCCATCGGGGGAACAGATACGCAGTATTTT.

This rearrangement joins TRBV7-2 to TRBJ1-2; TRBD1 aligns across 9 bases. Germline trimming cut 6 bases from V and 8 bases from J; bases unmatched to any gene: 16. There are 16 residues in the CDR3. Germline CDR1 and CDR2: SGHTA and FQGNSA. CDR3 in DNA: TGTGCCAGCAGTTACGGGGGGACAGGGATTGTAGGAGGCTACACCTTC. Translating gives CASSYGGTGIVGGYTF. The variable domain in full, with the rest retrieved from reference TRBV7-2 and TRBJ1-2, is GAGVSQSPSNKVTEKGKDVELRCDPISGHTALYWYRQSLGQGLEFLIYFQGNSAPDKSGLPSDRFSAERTGGSVSTLTIQRTQQEDSAVYLCASSYGGTGIVGGYTFGSGTRLTVV.

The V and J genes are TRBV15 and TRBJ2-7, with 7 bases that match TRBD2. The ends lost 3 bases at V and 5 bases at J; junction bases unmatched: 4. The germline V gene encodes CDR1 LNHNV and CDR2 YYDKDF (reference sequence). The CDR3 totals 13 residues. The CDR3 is CATSRTSTHEQYF. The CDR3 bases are TGTGCCACCAGCAGGACTAGCACCCACGAGCAGTACTTC.

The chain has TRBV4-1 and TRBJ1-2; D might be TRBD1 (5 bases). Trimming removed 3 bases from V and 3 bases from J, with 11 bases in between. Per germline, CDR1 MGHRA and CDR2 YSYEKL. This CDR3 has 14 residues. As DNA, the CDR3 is TGCGCCAGCAGCCAGACAGACAAGGACTATGGCTACACCTTC. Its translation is CASSQTDKDYGYTF.

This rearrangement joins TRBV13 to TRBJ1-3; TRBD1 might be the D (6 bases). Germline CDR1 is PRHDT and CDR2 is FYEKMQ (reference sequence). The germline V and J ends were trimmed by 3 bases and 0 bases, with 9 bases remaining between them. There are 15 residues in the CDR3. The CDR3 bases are TGTGCCAGCAGCTTCAGGACAGCCTCTGGAAACACCATATATTTT. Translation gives CASSFRTASGNTIYF.

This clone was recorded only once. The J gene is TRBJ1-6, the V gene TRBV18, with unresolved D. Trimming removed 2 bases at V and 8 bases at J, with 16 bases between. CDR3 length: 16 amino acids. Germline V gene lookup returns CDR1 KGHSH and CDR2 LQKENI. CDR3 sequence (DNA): TGTGCCAGCTCACCATTCGGGAGTCTAGGCGATTCACCCCTCCACTTT. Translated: CASSPFGSLGDSPLHF.

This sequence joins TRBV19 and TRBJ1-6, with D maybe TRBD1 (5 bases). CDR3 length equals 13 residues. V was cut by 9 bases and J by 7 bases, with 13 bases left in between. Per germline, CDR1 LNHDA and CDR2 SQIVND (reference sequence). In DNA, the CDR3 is TGTGCCAGGAAACGCGGGGGGAATTCACCCCTCCACTTT. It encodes CARKRGGNSPLHF.

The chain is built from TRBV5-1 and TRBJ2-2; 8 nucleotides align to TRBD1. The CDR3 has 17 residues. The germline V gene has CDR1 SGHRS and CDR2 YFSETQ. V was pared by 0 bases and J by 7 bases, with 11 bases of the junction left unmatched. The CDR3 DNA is TGCGCCAGCAGCTTGGCCGGGGCAGGGGGCGTCGGCGGGGAGCTGTTTTTT. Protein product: CASSLAGAGGVGGELFF.

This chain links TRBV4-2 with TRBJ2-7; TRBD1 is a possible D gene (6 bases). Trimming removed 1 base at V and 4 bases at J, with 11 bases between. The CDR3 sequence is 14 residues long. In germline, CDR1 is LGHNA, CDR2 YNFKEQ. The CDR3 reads CASSQAGARYEQYF. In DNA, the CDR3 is TGTGCCAGCAGCCAAGCAGGGGCGCGATACGAGCAGTACTTC.

The CDR3 DNA is TGCGCCAGCAGTCCGCAGTATAGCGGGGGTTACGAGCAGTACTTC. Translation: CASSPQYSGGYEQYF. The chain employs TRBV5-1 and TRBJ2-7; 9 nucleotides agree with TRBD2. CDR1 SGHRS and CDR2 YFSETQ come from the germline V gene. This CDR3 region has 15 residues. J gave up 4 bases and V 5 bases, and 10 bases lay outside the gene matches. Drawing the rest from reference TRBV5-1 and TRBJ2-7, the complete variable domain is KAGVTQTPRYLIKTRGQQVTLSCSPISGHRSVSWYQQTPGQGLQFLFEYFSETQRNKGNFPGRFSGRQFSNSRSEMNVSTLELGDSALYLCASSPQYSGGYEQYFGPGTRLTVT.